One T cell receptor (beta chain) is described in this entry. The data were taken from a study of blood T cell repertoires in COVID-19. Study details: T cells, B-cell-depleted T cells, or PBMCs supplied cDNA or gDNA.

As handled by the study authors: Nucleated cell counts were estimated from reference gene primer amplification. The protocol was immunoSEQ multiplex PCR, while the TCRdb copy is restricted to in-frame clones and leaves out a portion. The V and J calls and clone size are taken from that table; D and trimming were inferred from the DNA. The sample includes nearly 45,000 clones, around 79% of them seen just once. V lost 1 base and J lost 3, with 10 bases in between. The CDR3 has 14 residues. In germline, CDR1 is SGHTA, CDR2 FQGNSA. This clonotype originated in a human donor in a cohort sampled during active COVID-19. The sample comprised peripheral blood. The chain carries TRBV7-2 and TRBJ2-7; possibly TRBD2 for D (5 bases). CDR3 DNA: TGTGCCAGCAGCTTAGTTCTCGGGGACTACGAGCAGTACTTC. Its translation: CASSLVLGDYEQYF. Supplemented by reference TRBV7-2 and TRBJ2-7, the full variable domain reads GAGVSQSPSNKVTEKGKDVELRCDPISGHTALYWYRQSLGQGLEFLIYFQGNSAPDKSGLPSDRFSAERTGGSVSTLTIQRTQQEDSAVYLCASSLVLGDYEQYFGPGTRLTVT.